This T cell receptor (beta chain) emerged from a study of CD8 T cells in ankylosing spondylitis. Study-wide results and limits: A motif of seven or eight highly homologous TCR beta variants was seen as apparently characteristic of ankylosing spondylitis blood. The study looked at matched synovial fluid samples from ankylosing spondylitis patients. Disease-linked clones were reported to be significantly enriched there. Past research had described some motif variants in reactive arthritis synovial fluid and blood.

CDR3 length: 13 residues. Deletions cut 5 bases from V and 6 bases from J, with 11 bases between. CDR1 and CDR2 (germline): SEHNR, FQNEAQ (reference sequence). Quantitative 5'-RACE with molecular barcodes generated TCR beta libraries. TCRdb re-called the 5' RACE reads through MiXCR, storing one row per CDR3 protein. The data contain 400,000 or so distinct CDR3 sequences, 25% to 30% of them singletons. Concerning this clonotype: The antigen is not known.

Material: blood, either unsorted or a sorted T cell fraction (not recorded which). V gene TRBV7-9 combines with J gene TRBJ2-1; possible D gene TRBD1, 6 bases. This clonotype was sampled from a male donor with ankylosing spondylitis. The CDR3 is CASSVQGGNEQFF. The CDR3 nucleotides read TGTGCCAGCAGCGTACAGGGTGGCAATGAGCAGTTCTTC. Supplemented by reference TRBV7-9 and TRBJ2-1, the full variable domain reads DTGVSQNPRHKITKRGQNVTFRCDPISEHNRLYWYRQTLGQGPEFLTYFQNEAQLEKSRLLSDRFSAERPKGSFSTLEIQRTEQGDSAMYLCASSVQGGNEQFFGPGTRLTVL.